This TCR beta chain stems from a study of CD8+ T cells in alopecia areata. About the research overall: The study gave treated patients oral tofacitinib at 5 to 10 mg twice daily. Notes on the study in general: It was less clear whether patients shared TCRs than it was in mice, possibly because of HLA.

Sequencing relied on a cDNA template that was reverse transcribed from extracted RNA. Profiling relied on immunoSEQ multiplex PCR, and the TCRdb table lists in-frame clones only, not all of them. Here the sample spans about 130,000 clones, around 60% being singletons. The authors sorted CD4+ and CD8+ T cells from PBMCs. As concerns this clone: What it binds is not known.

This receptor was taken from a human donor with alopecia areata. Specimen: CD4+ T cells sorted from blood, collected at week 0.

In DNA, the CDR3 is TGCAGCGTTGAAAGTTCGGGAGGGAGGAGCACAGATACGCAGTATTTT. Translating it yields CSVESSGGRSTDTQYF. The rearrangement links TRBV29-1 to TRBJ2-3; the match to TRBD2 covers 8 bases. The CDR3 consists of 16 residues. Germline V CDR1 and CDR2: SQVTM, ANQGSEA. With 2 bases clipped from V and 0 bases from J, the junction kept 7 bases outside the gene matches.